One sample yielded the 3 T cell receptor beta chains listed below, sequenced in a study of early T cells in non-severe SARS-CoV-2 infection. TCRdb re-analysed the 5' RACE reads in MiXCR, keeping a single row per CDR3 protein. Of tens of thousands of distinct CDR3 sequences listed, about 9.4% are singletons. The sequencing here drew on whole blood, taken at baseline. The receptors derive from an adult who was a healthcare worker with PCR-confirmed SARS-CoV-2 infection or an uninfected control (not recorded which).

The chain uses TRBV19 and TRBJ2-7, with 11 bases that match TRBD1. This CDR3 spans 13 amino acids. J was trimmed by 7 bases and V by 10 bases; bases with no gene match: 9. CDR1 LNHDA and CDR2 SQIVND come from the germline V gene (reference sequence). The CDR3 bases are TGTGCCACCTCGGACAGGGGGCCCGGGGAGCAGTACTTC. It specifies CATSDRGPGEQYF.

This chain uses TRBV5-1 with TRBJ2-7; 10 nucleotides align to TRBD1. CDR1 and CDR2 from the germline V gene are SGHRS and YFSETQ. V shed 4 bases, J shed 1 base, and the junction held 2 bases outside the gene matches. The CDR3 length is 14 residues. The CDR3 sequence is CASSGTGVSYEQYF. The CDR3 nucleotides are TGCGCCAGCAGCGGGACAGGGGTTTCCTACGAGCAGTACTTC.

There are a few counts of this clonotype. The rearrangement links TRBV10-2 to TRBJ2-4, with D possibly matching TRBD2 (6 bases). From germline, CDR1 is WSHSY and CDR2 SAAADI. CDR3 length: 15 residues. With 4 bases removed from V and 1 base from J, the gap between germline ends came to 11 bases. CDR3 sequence: CASSGSGGAKNIQYF. The CDR3 nucleotides read TGCGCCAGCAGTGGTTCCGGAGGGGCCAAAAACATTCAGTACTTC.